This TCR beta chain was sequenced during a study of cytomegalovirus exposure and HLA in healthy donors. Background on the study: An earlier analysis identified fewer than 130 million unique TCR beta sequences in some 180 million T cells.

Worth noting for this clone: Its specificity is not known.

PCR primers comprised 60 Vbeta and 13 Jbeta primers. Repertoires were generated with immunoSEQ multiplex PCR, while TCRdb's copy carries only in-frame clones and drops some. The table shows around 210,000 clones, with roughly 80% occurring only once. General observations from the study: Researchers counted 150 to 200 TCR beta chains as cytomegalovirus-associated. Previously analyzed data showed that most TCR beta V segments were productive at a frequency of about 90% or about 30%.

Germline V lookup: CDR1 LNHNV, CDR2 YYDKDF (reference sequence). V was clipped by 3 bases and J by 6 bases; unmatched bases: 7. This CDR3 region has 15 residues. This TCR came from a woman in her thirties or forties in good health and CMV-seronegative. Sequencing input: PBMCs. V is TRBV15 and J is TRBJ2-2, with TRBD1 identical over 7 bases. Here the CDR3 reads CATSSLTGVPGELFF. Written as DNA, the CDR3 is TGTGCCACCAGCAGCCTCACAGGGGTCCCCGGGGAGCTGTTTTTT.